The present T cell receptor (beta chain) was sequenced within a study of cytomegalovirus exposure and HLA in healthy donors. Points from the study as a whole: Sequencing had likely introduced a cluster of highly shared sequence variants as an artifact.

Of note for this clone: Its antigen is unknown.

The donors (healthy individuals) were bone marrow donors. The PCR employed 60 Vbeta primers together with 13 Jbeta primers. TCRdb's copy holds only in-frame clones and misses some; the assay was immunoSEQ multiplex PCR. Of about 130,000 clones in the sample, almost 80% were seen once. The receptor was isolated from a female donor in good health and CMV-seronegative. Sequencing input: PBMCs.

The DNA of the CDR3 is TGCGCCAGCAGCTTGGCCCGGCAGGGGGCGAGTGAAAAACTGTTTTTT. Translated: CASSLARQGASEKLFF. J is TRBJ1-4 and V is TRBV5-1; 8 nucleotides agree with TRBD1. Germline CDR1 reads SGHRS; CDR2 reads YFSETQ. V trimming: 0 bases; J trimming: 7 bases; junction bases outside the gene matches: 8. The CDR3 extends over 16 amino acids.